These 16 T cell receptor beta chains share one sample of origin, sequenced in a study of CD8 T cells in Susac syndrome. With random hexamers, roughly 0.45 to 1 ug RNA was reverse transcribed. TCRdb used MiXCR to reprocess the immunoSEQ multiplex PCR reads, holding one entry per CDR3 protein. Of some 150,000 distinct CDR3 sequences listed, 85% to 95% were seen once; the top ten hold 0.25% to 0.3%. Material for sequencing was CD8+ T cells from PBMCs. The receptors here all came from a human donor in good health.

This chain uses TRBV29-1 with TRBJ1-1; a possible D gene is TRBD1 (6 bases). The CDR3 is 12 residues long. CDR1 and CDR2 (germline): SQVTM, ANQGSEA. Trimming left V 7 bases short and J 1 base short, with 10 bases between. The CDR3 coding sequence is TGCAGCGGTCAGGGGAGGAACACTGAAGCTTTCTTT. Protein product: CSGQGRNTEAFF.

This clonotype is a singleton in its sample. This chain joins TRBV30 and TRBJ1-2; D might be TRBD1 (6 bases). The CDR3 consists of 13 residues. Germline CDR1 and CDR2: GTSNPN and SVGIG (reference sequence). The V gene lost 4 bases and the J gene lost 4 bases, with 13 bases spanning the gap. The DNA of the CDR3 is TGTGCCTGGAACGAAGTGGGGGCCTATGGCTACACCTTC. Protein sequence: CAWNEVGAYGYTF.

The J gene is TRBJ2-2, the V gene TRBV30, with D hard to call. The CDR3 has 12 amino acids. Per the germline V gene, CDR1 is GTSNPN and CDR2 is SVGIG (reference sequence). V lost 3 bases, J lost 2 bases, and 4 bases lay in between. The CDR3, as DNA: TGTGCCTGGAGGGAAAACACCGGGGAGCTGTTTTTT. Its translation: CAWRENTGELFF.

CDR3 amino acids: CSARDIRLAGTYNEQFF. CDR3 in DNA: TGCAGTGCTAGAGATATAAGACTAGCGGGAACTTACAATGAGCAGTTCTTC. This chain uses TRBV20-1 with TRBJ2-1, with 11 nucleotides matching TRBD2. Germline loops: CDR1 DFQATT, CDR2 SNEGSKA (reference sequence). The CDR3 is 17 amino acids. With 0 bases clipped from V and 4 bases from J, the junction kept 8 bases outside the gene matches.

This rearrangement joins TRBV28 to TRBJ2-7; the match to TRBD2 covers 7 bases. J gave up 0 bases and V 3 bases, and 8 bases lay outside the gene matches. The CDR3 runs to 16 residues. The germline CDR1 and CDR2 sequences are MDHEN and SYDVKM. CDR3 sequence: CASSLTGGSASYEQYF. In DNA, the CDR3 is TGTGCCAGCAGTTTGACGGGGGGATCTGCCTCCTACGAGCAGTACTTC.

CDR3 amino acids: CASSPTRQGPSTDTQYF. In nucleotides, the CDR3 is TGTGCCAGCAGCCCCACTCGACAGGGCCCTAGCACAGATACGCAGTATTTT. The rearrangement uses TRBV28 and TRBJ2-3, with TRBD1 identical over 7 bases. Germline CDR1 MDHEN, CDR2 SYDVKM. The CDR3 covers 17 residues. Trimming took 6 bases from V and 0 from J; bases not matched to a gene: 12.

The gene calls are TRBV28 and TRBJ2-1, with 10 bases that match TRBD1. Germline CDR1 is MDHEN and CDR2 is SYDVKM. With V trimmed by 4 bases and J by 3 bases, 9 bases remained unmatched. The CDR3 totals 17 residues. The CDR3 reads CASSSLPGQGFYNEQFF. Here the CDR3 DNA reads TGTGCCAGCAGTTCCTTACCGGGACAGGGGTTCTACAATGAGCAGTTCTTC.

In its sample, this clonotype was seen once. CDR3: CAWGDRPSEAFF. The CDR3, as DNA: TGTGCCTGGGGGGACAGACCCTCCGAAGCTTTCTTT. This sequence joins TRBV30 and TRBJ1-1, with TRBD1 identical over 7 bases. The CDR3 has 12 amino acids. The junction had 8 bases not matched to a gene; V was cut back by 5 bases and J by 8 bases. Germline CDR1 and CDR2: GTSNPN and SVGIG (reference sequence).

This chain connects TRBV7-3 to TRBJ2-3; TRBD2 aligns across 7 bases. V lost 5 bases, J lost 0 bases, and 14 bases stayed unmatched. Germline-derived CDR1 and CDR2 are SGHTA and FQGTGA. The CDR3 is made up of 18 amino acids. The CDR3 nucleotides read TGTGCCAGCAGCCCGATCGGGAGGACTAACATTAGCACAGATACGCAGTATTTT. This sequence encodes CASSPIGRTNISTDTQYF.

The genes are TRBV7-9 and TRBJ2-1, with TRBD2 identical over 9 bases. The CDR3 length is 15 residues. The junction had 5 bases not matched to a gene; V was cut back by 0 bases and J by 8 bases. Per the germline V gene, CDR1 is SEHNR and CDR2 is FQNEAQ (reference sequence). In DNA form, the CDR3 reads TGTGCCAGCAGCTTAGCTAGCGGGAGTATCCATGAGCAGTTCTTC. It specifies CASSLASGSIHEQFF.

The CDR3 spells CSAHSGTSAYEQYF. CDR3 in DNA: TGCAGTGCTCACTCCGGGACTAGCGCCTACGAGCAGTACTTC. This chain uses TRBV20-1 with TRBJ2-7, with 10 bases fitting TRBD2. Germline V gene data show CDR1 as DFQATT and CDR2 as SNEGSKA (reference sequence). The CDR3 is made up of 14 amino acids. The ends lost 5 bases at V and 2 bases at J; junction bases unmatched: 6.

J is TRBJ2-1 and V is TRBV7-8; D may be TRBD2 (5 bases). With 2 bases removed from V and 8 bases from J, the gap between germline ends came to 10 bases. CDR1 and CDR2 (germline): SGHVS, FQNEAQ. The CDR3 has 13 amino acids. CDR3 DNA: TGTGCCAGCAGCTTACGACGGGGTCATGAGCAGTTCTTC. Its protein is CASSLRRGHEQFF.

V gene TRBV29-1 combines with J gene TRBJ2-1, with 7 bases aligning to TRBD2. In germline, CDR1 is SQVTM, CDR2 ANQGSEA. J was trimmed by 7 bases and V by 0 bases; bases with no gene match: 12. This CDR3 spans 16 amino acids. The CDR3 nucleotides read TGCAGCGTTGAAGATTTCGGAGGTTATAGCGGGAATGAGCAGTTCTTC. Encoded protein: CSVEDFGGYSGNEQFF.

CDR3 residues: CASSQWAGYTGELFF. DNA for the CDR3: TGCGCCAGCAGCCAATGGGCGGGATACACCGGGGAGCTGTTTTTT. The rearrangement links TRBV4-3 to TRBJ2-2, with a tentative D call TRBD2 (6 bases). The CDR3 is 15 residues long. V lost 2 bases and J 3 bases, leaving 10 bases between the germline ends. The germline CDR1 and CDR2 sequences are LGHNA and YSLEER.

The chain recombines TRBV19 with TRBJ2-5; D not resolved. The germline V and J ends were trimmed by 3 bases and 5 bases, with 13 bases remaining between them. The V gene's germline CDR1 is LNHDA and CDR2 SQIVND (reference sequence). This CDR3 has 14 amino acids. The CDR3 DNA sequence: TGTGCCAGTAGTATTGGACGGCGTTGGGAGACCCAGTACTTC. This codes for CASSIGRRWETQYF.

The chain is built from TRBV20-1 and TRBJ2-1; no reliable D call. The CDR3 contains 16 residues. V dropped 1 base and J dropped 0 bases, with 13 bases sitting between them. The V gene's germline CDR1 is DFQATT and CDR2 SNEGSKA (reference sequence). Written as DNA, the CDR3 is TGCAGTGCTAGAGTATTTGGCGGCATCTCCTACAATGAGCAGTTCTTC. It is translated as CSARVFGGISYNEQFF.